What follows is one T cell receptor beta chain and its context. The target of this receptor is not known. No base qualities exist here, and no much larger clone lies one base off it. The record originates from a study of shared clonotypes between healthy human individuals (dated by TCRdb to about 2020). At the level of the whole study: A couple of women and a few men aged 18 to 49 years were included in the cohort. To increase sequencing depth and limit assay-specific biases, different laboratories used diverse techniques to prepare libraries and sequence TCR repertoires. The study deeply sequenced blood TCR repertoires of about 5 healthy adults to estimate repertoire size and the extent of clonotype sharing between individuals. Each donor's leukapheresis produced roughly between roughly 0.94 and 9.5 billion PBMCs. For each donor, three plates each were used for CD4 naive and CD4 memory, two plates were used for CD8 naive, and one plate was used for CD8 memory.

Healthy HIV-negative adults with no recently reported acute infections or vaccinations were included as donors. All donors were Caucasian adults living in Nashville, Tennessee, USA. CD4+ T cells were enriched by magnetic negative selection, after which naive cells were positively selected on CD45RA and the negative fraction was taken as the memory subset. Blood was obtained by leukapheresis, after which PBMCs were separated by Ficoll-Histopaque density gradient centrifugation and cryopreserved in liquid nitrogen vapor phase. Analytical flow cytometry was used to check the purity and quantity of every magnetically sorted T cell population. Each sorted fraction had its genomic DNA isolated and then quantified by UV absorbance on a Nanodrop 2000c. V gives up 6 bases and J gives up 0 bases, and the segment between their germline ends measures 9 bases. The CDR3, cysteine through phenylalanine, is 13 amino acids long. The CDR3 DNA has 39 bases and is translated from base 1. The germline V gene (reference sequence) yields LNHDA for CDR1 and SQIVND for CDR2.

General conclusions and limits of the study: The small number of donors limited the genetic and exposure-history diversity represented. Even with the large sequencing depth, rarefaction of the sorted-subset datasets indicated that sequencing was incomplete. Sampling was limited to blood, and TCR repertoires in tissue likely differ from TCR repertoires in blood. Clonotypes shared by all four sorted-subset donors showed higher generation probabilities than non-shared clonotypes. Sharing across a few donors was observed for 5% to 6.5% of naive CD4, less than 4% of naive CD8, around 2.5% of memory CD4, and less than 0.45% of memory CD8 clonotypes. Naive subsets generally had larger estimated clonotype richness than memory subsets. Based on pairwise subsampling, the degree of clonotype sharing among donors was expected to be affected by sequencing depth.

Using the deep immunoSEQ assay, multiplex PCR amplified TCR CDR3 regions from genomic DNA. Genomic DNA extracted from each cell subset was distributed evenly over all wells of several immunoSEQ 96-well plates, and each plate served as one replicate. For sorted subsets, each replicate PCR was loaded with roughly 200 ng genomic DNA, equivalent to 30,000 or so T cell genomes. Purified libraries were measured with a Qubit 3.0 fluorometer, size-checked on a Bioanalyzer 2100, and measured again with the KAPA Library Quantification kit. A separate single-read 150-cycle Illumina NextSeq 550 flow cell was used to sequence each immunoSEQ 96-well plate. In the source study's methods: Because the immunoSEQ output held only junctional sequences and lacked quality scores, the filtering could not match the filtering applied to full-length reads. Sequences were annotated with PyIR, a Python wrapper for IgBLAST v1.9, and V/J genes and CDR3 were assigned using IMGT germline references. Reads were removed for weak V/J assignments (E-value above 1e-6), missing CDR3, stop codons, out-of-frame junctions, or ambiguous translated residues. A V3J clonotype was defined by an identical inferred V gene, J gene, and CDR3 amino acid sequence. To compute the percentage overlap between repertoires, the number of shared unique clonotypes was divided by the size of the smaller repertoire. Richness of each repertoire was evaluated using RTK rarefaction, the Chao1 estimator, and Recon v2.1 estimates of unobserved clonotypes. OLGA was used to compute generation probabilities for all TCRbeta clonotypes that the gDNA method yielded from a few donors. As stored in TCRdb, this immuneACCESS dataset retains in-frame rearrangements with V and J assigned. A fraction of the clones does not appear; measured against another copy, unresolved V genes explain less than half of the discrepancy, and the remainder lacks a known reason. V, J and clone size are those of that table, while D and trimming were read from the DNA. A total of about 680,000 clones appear in this sample, roughly 70% of them only once. The ten top clones hold approximately 1.6% of the sample.

The specimen was memory CD4+ T cells sorted from blood. The cell subset or site label, as the study defines it: CD45RA-negative fraction. The clonotype was recovered from a woman in her 30s in good health. This chain is built from TRBV19 and TRBJ2-7, with an unclear D gene assignment. The CDR3: CASSEFSSYEQYF. The nucleotides are TGTGCCAGTAGCGAGTTTAGCTCCTACGAGCAGTACTTC.